This entry describes one TCR beta chain. This sample is drawn from a study of blood T cell repertoires in COVID-19. The wider study: The United States, Italy and Spain provided the acute and convalescent COVID-19 samples. PBMCs, B-cell-depleted T cells, or T cells provided the cDNA or gDNA that made up the material.

Some clones are missing from TCRdb's copy, which holds only in-frame ones; the method was immunoSEQ multiplex PCR. The sample contains over 150,000 clones, more than 75% of which appear only once. The CDR3 sequence is 14 residues long. CDR1 SGHVS and CDR2 FQNEAQ come from the germline V gene. V lost 1 base to trimming and J lost 3 bases, with 7 bases between them. The material sequenced was peripheral blood. The sequence was obtained from a man aged 45-65 years who had recovered from COVID-19. The chain links TRBV7-8 to TRBJ2-1; possible D gene TRBD1, 5 bases. The DNA of the CDR3 is TGTGCCAGCAGCTTAGAAGGGGTCTACAATGAGCAGTTCTTC. It encodes CASSLEGVYNEQFF.